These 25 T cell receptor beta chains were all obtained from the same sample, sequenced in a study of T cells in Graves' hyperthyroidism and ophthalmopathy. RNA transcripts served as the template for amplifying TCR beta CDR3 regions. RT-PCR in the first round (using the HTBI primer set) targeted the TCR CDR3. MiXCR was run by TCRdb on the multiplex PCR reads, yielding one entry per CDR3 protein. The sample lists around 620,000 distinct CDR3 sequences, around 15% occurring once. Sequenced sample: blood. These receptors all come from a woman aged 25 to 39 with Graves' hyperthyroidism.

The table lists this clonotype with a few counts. CDR3 sequence (DNA): TGCAGTGCTAGAGATAAATTGGGGATGCGGACCGGGGGACAGGGAGGTGAGTTCTTC. Translated, it gives CSARDKLGMRTGGQGGEFF. This chain uses TRBV20-1 with TRBJ2-1; 9 nucleotides align to TRBD1. CDR3 size: 19 residues. V was pared by 0 bases and J by 14 bases, with 26 bases of the junction left unmatched. Germline CDR1 and CDR2: DFQATT and SNEGSKA (reference sequence).

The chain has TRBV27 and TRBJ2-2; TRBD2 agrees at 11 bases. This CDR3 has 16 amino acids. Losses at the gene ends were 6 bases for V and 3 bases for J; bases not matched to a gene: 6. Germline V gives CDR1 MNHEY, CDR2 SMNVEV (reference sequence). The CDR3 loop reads CASSLPGLADTGELFF. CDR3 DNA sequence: TGTGCCAGCAGCCTGCCGGGACTAGCGGACACCGGGGAGCTGTTTTTT.

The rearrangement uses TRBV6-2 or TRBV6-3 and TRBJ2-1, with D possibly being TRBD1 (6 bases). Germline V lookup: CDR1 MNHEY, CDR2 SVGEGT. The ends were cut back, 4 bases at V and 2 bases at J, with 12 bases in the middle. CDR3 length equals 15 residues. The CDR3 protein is CASSWGLEAYNEQFF. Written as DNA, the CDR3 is TGTGCCAGCAGTTGGGGGCTAGAGGCCTACAATGAGCAGTTCTTC.

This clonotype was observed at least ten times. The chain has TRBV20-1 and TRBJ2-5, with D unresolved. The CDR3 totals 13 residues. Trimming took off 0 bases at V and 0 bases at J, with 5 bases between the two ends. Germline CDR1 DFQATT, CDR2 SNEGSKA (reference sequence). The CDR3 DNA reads TGCAGTGCTAGAGATCGTCACCAAGAGACCCAGTACTTC. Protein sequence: CSARDRHQETQYF.

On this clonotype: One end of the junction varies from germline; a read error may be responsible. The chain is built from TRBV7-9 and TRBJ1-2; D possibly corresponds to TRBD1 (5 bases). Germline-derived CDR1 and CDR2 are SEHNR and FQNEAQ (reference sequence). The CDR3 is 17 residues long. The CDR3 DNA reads TGCGCCAGCAGCCAAGATCCTAGGACCGGGACCCTGGGAGGCTACACCTTC. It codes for CASSQDPRTGTLGGYTF.

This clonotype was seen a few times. The DNA of the CDR3 is TGCGCCAGCAGCCAAGTGGGGAGGTCGGTCCTCCACTTT. Its translation: CASSQVGRSVLHF. This rearrangement joins TRBV4-1 to TRBJ1-6; D ambiguous. V lost 1 base, J lost 15 bases, and 13 bases lay in between. Looked up from germline, CDR1 is MGHRA and CDR2 is YSYEKL. CDR3 size: 13 residues.

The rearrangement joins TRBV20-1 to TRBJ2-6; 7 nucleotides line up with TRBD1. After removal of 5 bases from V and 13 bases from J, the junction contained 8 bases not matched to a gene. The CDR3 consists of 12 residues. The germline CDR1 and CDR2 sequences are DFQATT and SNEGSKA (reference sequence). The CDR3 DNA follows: TGCAGTGCTCTCAAACCGGGACAGGTCCTGACTTTC. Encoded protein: CSALKPGQVLTF.

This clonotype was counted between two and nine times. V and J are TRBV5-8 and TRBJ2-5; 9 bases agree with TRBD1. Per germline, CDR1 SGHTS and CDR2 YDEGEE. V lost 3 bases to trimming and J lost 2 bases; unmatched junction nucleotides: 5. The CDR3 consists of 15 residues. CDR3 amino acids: CASSWDRVKQETQYF. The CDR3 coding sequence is TGTGCCAGCAGCTGGGACAGGGTGAAACAAGAGACCCAGTACTTC.

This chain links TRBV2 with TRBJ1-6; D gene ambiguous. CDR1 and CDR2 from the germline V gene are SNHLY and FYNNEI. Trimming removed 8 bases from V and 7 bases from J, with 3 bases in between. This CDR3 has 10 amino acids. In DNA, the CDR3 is TGTGCCAGCCGGAATTCACCCCTCCACTTT. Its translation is CASRNSPLHF.

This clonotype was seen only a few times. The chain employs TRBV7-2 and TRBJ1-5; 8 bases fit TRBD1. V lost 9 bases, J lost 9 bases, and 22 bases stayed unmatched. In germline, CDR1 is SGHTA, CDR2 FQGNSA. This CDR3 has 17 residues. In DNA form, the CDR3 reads TGTGCCAGGATACCAGGGGGGACAGGCCCCTGGAATTGGCCCCAGCATTTT. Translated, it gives CARIPGGTGPWNWPQHF.

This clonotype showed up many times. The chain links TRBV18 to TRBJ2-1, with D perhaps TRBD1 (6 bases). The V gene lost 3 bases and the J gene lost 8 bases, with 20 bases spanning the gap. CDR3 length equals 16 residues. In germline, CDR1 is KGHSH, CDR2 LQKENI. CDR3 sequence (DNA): TGTGCCAGCTCACCGAGGGGGATGGCAGGGTCCCATGAGCAGTTCTTC. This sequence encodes CASSPRGMAGSHEQFF.

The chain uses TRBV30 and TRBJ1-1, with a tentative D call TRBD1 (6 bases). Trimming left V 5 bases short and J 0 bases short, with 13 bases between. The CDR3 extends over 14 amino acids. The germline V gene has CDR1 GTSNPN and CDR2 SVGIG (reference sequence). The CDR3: CAWDLGTMNTEAFF. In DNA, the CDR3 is TGTGCCTGGGACCTGGGGACAATGAACACTGAAGCTTTCTTT.

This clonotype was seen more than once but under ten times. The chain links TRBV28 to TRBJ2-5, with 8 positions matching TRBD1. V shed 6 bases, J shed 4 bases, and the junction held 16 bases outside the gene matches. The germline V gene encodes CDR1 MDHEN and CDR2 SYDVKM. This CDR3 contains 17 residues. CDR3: CASRQLYQTGVRETQYF. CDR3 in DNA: TGTGCCAGCAGACAATTGTATCAGACAGGGGTGCGAGAGACCCAGTACTTC. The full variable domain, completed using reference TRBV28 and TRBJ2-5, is DVKVTQSSRYLVKRTGEKVFLECVQDMDHENMFWYRQDPGLGLRLIYFSYDVKMKEKGDIPEGYSVSREKKERFSLILESASTNQTSMYLCASRQLYQTGVRETQYFGPGTRLLVL.

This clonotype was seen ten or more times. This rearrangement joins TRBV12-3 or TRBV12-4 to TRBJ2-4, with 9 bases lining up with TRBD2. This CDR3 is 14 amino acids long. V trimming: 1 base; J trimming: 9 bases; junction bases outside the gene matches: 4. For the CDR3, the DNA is TGTGCCAGCAGTTTAGGTAGCGGGGGAGGCATTCAGTACTTC. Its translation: CASSLGSGGGIQYF.

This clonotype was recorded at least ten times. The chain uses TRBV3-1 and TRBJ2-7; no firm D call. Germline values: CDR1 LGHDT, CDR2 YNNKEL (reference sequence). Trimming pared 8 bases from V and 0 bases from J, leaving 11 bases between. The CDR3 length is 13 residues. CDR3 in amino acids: CASRRHSSYEQYF. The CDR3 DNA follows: TGTGCCAGCCGCAGGCACAGCTCCTACGAGCAGTACTTC.

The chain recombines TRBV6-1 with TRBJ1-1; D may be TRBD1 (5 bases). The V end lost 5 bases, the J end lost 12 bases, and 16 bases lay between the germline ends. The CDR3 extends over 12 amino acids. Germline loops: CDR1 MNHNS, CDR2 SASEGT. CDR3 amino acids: CASSSGWAETFF. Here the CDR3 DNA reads TGTGCCAGCAGTTCAGGGTGGGCTGAGACTTTCTTT.

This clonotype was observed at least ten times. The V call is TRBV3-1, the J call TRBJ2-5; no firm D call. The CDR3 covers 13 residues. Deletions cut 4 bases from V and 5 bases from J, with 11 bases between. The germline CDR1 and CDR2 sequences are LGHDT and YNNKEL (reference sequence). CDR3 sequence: CASSRTQRETQYF. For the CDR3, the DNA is TGTGCCAGCAGCCGGACCCAAAGGGAGACCCAGTACTTC.

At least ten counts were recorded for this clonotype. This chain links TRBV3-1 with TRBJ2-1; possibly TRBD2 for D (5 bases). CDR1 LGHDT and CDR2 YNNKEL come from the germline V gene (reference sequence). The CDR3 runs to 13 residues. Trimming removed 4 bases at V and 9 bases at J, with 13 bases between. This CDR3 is CASSRQGRGEQFF. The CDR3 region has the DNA TGTGCCAGCAGCCGGCAAGGACGGGGTGAGCAGTTCTTC.

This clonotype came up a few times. CDR3 sequence reads: CASSPTTIRQGYAFF. CDR3 in DNA: TGTGCCAGCAGTCCCACTACCATTCGGCAGGGCTATGCTTTCTTT. The rearrangement links TRBV28 to TRBJ1-1, with D possibly TRBD1 on 5 matching bases. V lost 5 bases and J lost 11, with 24 bases in between. From germline, CDR1 is MDHEN and CDR2 SYDVKM. The CDR3 extends over 15 amino acids.

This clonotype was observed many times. The chain's CDR3 is CASSQKGTNTEAFF. The CDR3 DNA sequence: TGTGCCAGCAGCCAAAAGGGAACGAACACTGAAGCTTTCTTT. The genes are TRBV3-1 and TRBJ1-1; D gene uncertain. V lost 2 bases and J lost 1, with 8 bases in between. Germline CDR1 and CDR2: LGHDT and YNNKEL (reference sequence). The CDR3 totals 14 residues.

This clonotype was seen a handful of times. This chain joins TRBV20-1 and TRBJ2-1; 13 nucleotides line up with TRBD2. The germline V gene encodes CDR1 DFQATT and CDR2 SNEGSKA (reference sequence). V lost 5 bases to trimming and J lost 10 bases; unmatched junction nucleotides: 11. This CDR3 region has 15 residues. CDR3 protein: CSAYFGTSGAREQFF. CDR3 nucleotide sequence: TGCAGTGCTTACTTCGGGACTAGCGGGGCGAGGGAGCAGTTCTTC.

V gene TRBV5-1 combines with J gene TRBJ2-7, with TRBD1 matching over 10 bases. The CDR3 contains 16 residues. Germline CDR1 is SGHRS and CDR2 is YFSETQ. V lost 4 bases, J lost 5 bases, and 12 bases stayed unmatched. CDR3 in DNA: TGCGCCAGCAGCCCGAGGGGACAGGGGAAGGTCCACGAGCAGTACTTC. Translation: CASSPRGQGKVHEQYF.

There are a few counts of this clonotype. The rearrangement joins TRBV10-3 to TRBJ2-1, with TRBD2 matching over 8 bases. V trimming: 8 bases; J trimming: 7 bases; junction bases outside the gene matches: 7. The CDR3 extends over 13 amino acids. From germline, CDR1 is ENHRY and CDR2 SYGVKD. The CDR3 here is CAIGEREYNEQFF. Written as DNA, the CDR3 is TGTGCCATCGGGGAGCGGGAGTATAATGAGCAGTTCTTC.

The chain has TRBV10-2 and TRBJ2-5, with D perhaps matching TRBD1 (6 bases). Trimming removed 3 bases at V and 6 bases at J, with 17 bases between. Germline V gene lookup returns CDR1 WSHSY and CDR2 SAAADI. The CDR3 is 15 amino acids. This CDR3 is CASSEGGGFLKTQYF. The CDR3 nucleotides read TGCGCCAGCAGTGAAGGGGGTGGCTTCCTGAAGACCCAGTACTTC.

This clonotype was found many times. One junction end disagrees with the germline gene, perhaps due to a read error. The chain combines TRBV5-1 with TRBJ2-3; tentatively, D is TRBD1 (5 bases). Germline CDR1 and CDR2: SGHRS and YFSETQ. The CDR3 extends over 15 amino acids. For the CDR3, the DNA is TGTGCCAGCAGTTTAGGGGCGGCTAGCACAGATACGCAGTATTTT. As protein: CASSLGAASTDTQYF.